Below are 23 T cell receptor beta chains sequenced from a single sample in a study of cytomegalovirus exposure and HLA in healthy donors. PCR employed 60 Vbeta and 13 Jbeta primers. Sequenced by immunoSEQ multiplex PCR; TCRdb stores in-frame clones only, minus some. The sample has 100,000 or so clones, 65% to 80% seen once. The sequencing sample was made of PBMCs. All receptors derive from a man aged 25 to 40 in good health and CMV-seropositive.

V usage is TRBV29-1 and J usage is TRBJ1-1, with a tentative D call TRBD1 (6 bases). V was pared by 8 bases and J by 3 bases, with 19 bases between. CDR3 length equals 14 residues. Germline assignment: CDR1 SQVTM and CDR2 ANQGSEA. The CDR3 sequence: CSTITRDTYTEAFF. The CDR3 nucleotides read TGCAGCACTATAACCAGGGACACCTACACTGAAGCTTTCTTT.

The chain has TRBV28 and TRBJ2-5, with 8 bases fitting TRBD2. Germline-derived CDR1 and CDR2 are MDHEN and SYDVKM. CDR3 length: 15 residues. Trimming cost V 5 bases and J 4 bases; bases outside gene matches: 9. The CDR3 sequence is CASSLTGGEGETQYF. The CDR3 DNA is TGTGCCAGCAGTCTCACGGGGGGGGAGGGAGAGACCCAGTACTTC.

A single count supports this clone. The chain joins TRBV30 to TRBJ1-5, with D uncertain. The ends were cut back, 2 bases at V and 5 bases at J, with 10 bases in the middle. The CDR3 totals 13 residues. Germline-derived CDR1 and CDR2 are GTSNPN and SVGIG (reference sequence). Written as DNA, the CDR3 is TGTGCCTGGAGTCAACAGTCAGATCAGCCCCAGCATTTT. Encoded protein: CAWSQQSDQPQHF. The variable domain in full, completed from reference TRBV30 and TRBJ1-5, reads SQTIHQWPATLVQPVGSPLSLECTVEGTSNPNLYWYRQAAGRGLQLLFYSVGIGQISSEVPQNLSASRPQDRQFILSSKKLLLSDSGFYLCAWSQQSDQPQHFGDGTRLSIL.

The chain links TRBV7-9 to TRBJ1-5; D uncertain. Trimming cost V 4 bases and J 6 bases, with 16 bases left between them. From germline, CDR1 is SEHNR and CDR2 FQNEAQ (reference sequence). The CDR3 is 15 residues long. CDR3 sequence reads: CASSYEGAIGQPQHF. The CDR3 nucleotides read TGTGCCAGCAGCTACGAGGGCGCGATAGGTCAGCCCCAGCATTTT.

The chain has TRBV28 and TRBJ1-2, with D hard to call. CDR3 length equals 10 residues. Germline lookup yields CDR1 MDHEN and CDR2 SYDVKM. Trimming took off 6 bases at V and 4 bases at J, with 3 bases between the two ends. CDR3: CASRLYGYTF. The CDR3 DNA follows: TGTGCCAGCAGACTCTATGGCTACACCTTC.

This clone was picked up a small number of times. The V and J genes are TRBV18 and TRBJ1-4, with TRBD1 matching 8 bases. V was clipped by 1 base and J by 5 bases; unmatched bases: 3. The CDR3 contains 15 residues. Germline CDR1 and CDR2: KGHSH and LQKENI. CDR3 nucleotide sequence: TGTGCCAGCTCACCACTCGGGACAGGAAATGAAAAACTGTTTTTT. This translates into CASSPLGTGNEKLFF. The full variable domain, completed using reference TRBV18 and TRBJ1-4, is NAGVMQNPRHLVRRRGQEARLRCSPMKGHSHVYWYRQLPEEGLKFMVYLQKENIIDESGMPKERFSAEFPKEGPSILRIQQVVRGDSAAYFCASSPLGTGNEKLFFGSGTQLSVL.

The J gene is TRBJ1-2, the V gene TRBV11-2; a possible D gene is TRBD1 (5 bases). This CDR3 contains 15 residues. Trimming stripped 3 bases from V and 7 bases from J, with 18 bases between. Germline V CDR1 and CDR2: SGHAT, FQNNGV. This CDR3 reads CASSFFRGSAVGYTF. CDR3 DNA: TGTGCCAGCAGCTTTTTCCGGGGGTCAGCGGTTGGCTACACCTTC.

A few counts support this clone. This chain joins TRBV28 and TRBJ2-7; no clear D gene. The CDR3 has 14 amino acids. Germline CDR1 and CDR2: MDHEN and SYDVKM. Trimming cost V 5 bases and J 3 bases, with 14 bases left between them. The CDR3 DNA follows: TGTGCCAGCAGTCCACGGCGGTCTCACTACGAGCAGTACTTC. Amino acid sequence: CASSPRRSHYEQYF. The full variable domain, rest sourced from reference TRBV28 and TRBJ2-7, is DVKVTQSSRYLVKRTGEKVFLECVQDMDHENMFWYRQDPGLGLRLIYFSYDVKMKEKGDIPEGYSVSREKKERFSLILESASTNQTSMYLCASSPRRSHYEQYFGPGTRLTVT.

To note about this clone: An end of the junction does not agree with germline; a read error may underlie this. The chain combines TRBV7-9 with TRBJ2-7; 10 nucleotides align to TRBD2. The CDR3 has 16 residues. The germline V gene encodes CDR1 SEHNR and CDR2 FQNEAQ (reference sequence). The CDR3 bases are TGTTCCAGCAGCTTATCTAGCGGGGGCCAATTCGGCGAGCAGTACTTC. This encodes CSSSLSSGGQFGEQYF. The variable domain in full, with the rest retrieved from reference TRBV7-9 and TRBJ2-7, is DTGVSQNPRHKITKRGQNVTFRCDPISEHNRLYWYRQTLGQGPEFLTYFQNEAQLEKSRLLSDRFSAERPKGSFSTLEIQRTEQGDSAMYLCSSSLSSGGQFGEQYFGPGTRLTVT.

V usage is TRBV9 and J usage is TRBJ1-2; D remains unclear. V lost 3 bases and J lost 4, with 7 bases in between. Germline CDR1 and CDR2: SGDLS and YYNGEE. This CDR3 has 12 amino acids. This CDR3 reads CASSARGYGYTF. The CDR3 DNA reads as TGTGCCAGCAGCGCGCGGGGCTATGGCTACACCTTC.

The rearrangement joins TRBV2 to TRBJ1-2, with 9 bases matching TRBD1. Looked up from germline, CDR1 is SNHLY and CDR2 is FYNNEI. V lost 6 bases and J lost 6; bases outside the gene matches: 5. This CDR3 has 13 residues. The DNA for the CDR3 is TGTGCCAGCAGGGGGGACAGGGCCAATGGCTACACCTTC. Translation gives CASRGDRANGYTF.

CDR3 nucleotide sequence: TGTGCCAGCAGCTTCGGGACAGGGCTTTTCAATGAGCAGTTCTTC. The encoded protein is CASSFGTGLFNEQFF. This chain links TRBV13 with TRBJ2-1; TRBD1 matches at 9 bases. With V trimmed by 3 bases and J by 6 bases, 6 bases remained unmatched. The CDR3 has 15 residues. Germline V gives CDR1 PRHDT, CDR2 FYEKMQ (reference sequence).

This clone was seen more than once but under ten times. The CDR3 DNA reads as TGTGCCAGCAGTCCGGGGACGAGGGGGAATCAGCCCCAGCATTTT. This codes for CASSPGTRGNQPQHF. The chain links TRBV6-5 to TRBJ1-5, with a weak D call TRBD1 (6 bases). Germline CDR1 reads MNHEY; CDR2 reads SVGAGI. Trimming took 5 bases from V and 4 from J, leaving 15 bases between them. The CDR3 loop spans 15 amino acids.

This clone appeared once. The rearrangement joins TRBV7-9 to TRBJ2-3, with D perhaps TRBD2 (6 bases). Trimming left V 7 bases short and J 1 base short, with 12 bases between. CDR1 SEHNR and CDR2 FQNEAQ come from the germline V gene (reference sequence). This CDR3 contains 14 residues. The CDR3 region has the DNA TGTGCCAGCATCCTCGGGGGACGCACAGATACGCAGTATTTT. Its translation is CASILGGRTDTQYF. Supplemented by reference TRBV7-9 and TRBJ2-3, the full variable domain reads DTGVSQNPRHKITKRGQNVTFRCDPISEHNRLYWYRQTLGQGPEFLTYFQNEAQLEKSRLLSDRFSAERPKGSFSTLEIQRTEQGDSAMYLCASILGGRTDTQYFGPGTRLTVL.

The gene calls are TRBV7-9 and TRBJ2-5, with 8 bases aligning to TRBD1. V shed 1 base, J shed 7 bases, and the junction held 11 bases outside the gene matches. This CDR3 region has 16 residues. Germline CDR1 SEHNR, CDR2 FQNEAQ (reference sequence). CDR3 sequence reads: CASSLGSPGGSGTQYF. For the CDR3, the DNA is TGTGCCAGCAGCTTAGGAAGCCCAGGGGGCTCGGGGACCCAGTACTTC.

V is TRBV7-9 and J is TRBJ2-7; 10 bases are a match to TRBD1. The germline gives CDR1 SEHNR, CDR2 FQNEAQ (reference sequence). The CDR3 sequence is 15 residues long. V trimming: 5 bases; J trimming: 7 bases; junction bases outside the gene matches: 11. CDR3 nucleotide sequence: TGTGCCAGCAGCCACTCCGGGACAGGGGCCACAGAGCAGTACTTC. This gives the protein CASSHSGTGATEQYF. The entire variable domain, with the rest obtained from reference TRBV7-9 and TRBJ2-7, is as follows: DTGVSQNPRHKITKRGQNVTFRCDPISEHNRLYWYRQTLGQGPEFLTYFQNEAQLEKSRLLSDRFSAERPKGSFSTLEIQRTEQGDSAMYLCASSHSGTGATEQYFGPGTRLTVT.

V is TRBV30 and J is TRBJ1-1; the D is unclear. V was clipped by 7 bases and J by 0 bases, with 12 bases between them. The germline V gene has CDR1 GTSNPN and CDR2 SVGIG (reference sequence). The CDR3 is made up of 13 amino acids. As DNA, the CDR3 is TGTGCCTCCGAGATTGGTATGAACACTGAAGCTTTCTTT. Its translation: CASEIGMNTEAFF. Full variable domain (rest looked up from reference TRBV30 and TRBJ1-1): SQTIHQWPATLVQPVGSPLSLECTVEGTSNPNLYWYRQAAGRGLQLLFYSVGIGQISSEVPQNLSASRPQDRQFILSSKKLLLSDSGFYLCASEIGMNTEAFFGQGTRLTVV.

The chain joins TRBV6-5 to TRBJ2-5; 7 bases fit TRBD1. The germline CDR1 and CDR2 sequences are MNHEY and SVGAGI. The CDR3 runs to 14 residues. V was clipped by 1 base and J by 3 bases; unmatched bases: 2. The CDR3 bases are TGTGCCAGCAGTTACTGGCAGGGGGAAGAGACCCAGTACTTC. It translates to CASSYWQGEETQYF.

The chain links TRBV27 to TRBJ2-7; maybe TRBD1 (6 bases). V was clipped by 8 bases and J by 4 bases, with 12 bases between them. The CDR3 is made up of 12 amino acids. Germline loops: CDR1 MNHEY, CDR2 SMNVEV (reference sequence). The CDR3: CASQGFNYEQYF. In DNA, the CDR3 is TGTGCCAGCCAGGGGTTTAATTACGAGCAGTACTTC.

There are a few counts of this clone. Its ends do not fully match the called genes, so a read error is possible. The chain links TRBV4-1 to TRBJ2-7, with D hard to call. CDR1 MGHRA and CDR2 YSYEKL come from the germline V gene. The CDR3 extends over 14 amino acids. CDR3 sequence (DNA): TGCGCCAGCAGCCCCATCCTCGAAAAATACGGGCAGTACTTC. This encodes CASSPILEKYGQYF.

CDR3 residues: CASSVVASRPNEQFF. CDR3 bases: TGTGCCAGCAGCGTAGTGGCTAGCCGGCCCAATGAGCAGTTCTTC. The chain uses TRBV9 and TRBJ2-1; D might be TRBD2 (5 bases). Trimming shortened V by 0 bases and J by 6 bases, and 13 bases separated the two germline ends. The CDR3 contains 15 residues. Per the germline V gene, CDR1 is SGDLS and CDR2 is YYNGEE.

This rearrangement joins TRBV5-6 to TRBJ2-1; TRBD2 matches 14 bases. The CDR3 is made up of 17 amino acids. Germline-derived CDR1 and CDR2 are SGHDT and YYEEEE. Germline trimming cut 2 bases from V and 9 bases from J; bases unmatched to any gene: 10. The CDR3: CASSLSTSGGAFGEQFF. The CDR3 DNA reads as TGTGCCAGCAGCTTATCGACTAGCGGGGGGGCATTCGGTGAGCAGTTCTTC.

The chain uses TRBV7-8 and TRBJ2-3; tentative D call: TRBD1 (7 bases). The CDR3 is made up of 16 amino acids. Germline assignment: CDR1 SGHVS and CDR2 FQNEAQ. V lost 1 base to trimming and J lost 2 bases, with 13 bases between them. The chain's CDR3 is CASSLGAGGYTDTQYF. CDR3 bases: TGTGCCAGCAGCTTAGGGGCAGGGGGGTACACAGATACGCAGTATTTT.